This TCR beta chain came from a study of shared clonotypes between healthy human individuals. This clone was found once. Repertoires were generated with immunoSEQ multiplex PCR, while TCRdb's copy carries only in-frame clones and drops some. The sample lists about 2.4 million clones, more than 90% seen once, with about 0.13% in the top ten. This CDR3 contains 15 residues. Germline assignment: CDR1 SGHTA and CDR2 FQGNSA. V dropped 2 bases and J dropped 6; count of bases not matched to a gene: 5. This TCR was sampled from a man aged 18 to 35 in good health. Source material: naive CD4+ T cells sorted from blood. The subset was: CD45RA+ positively selected. The V call is TRBV7-2, the J call TRBJ2-1, with 9 bases aligning to TRBD2. The DNA for the CDR3 is TGTGCCAGCAGCTTACCGGGACTAGCCCCCAATGAGCAGTTCTTC. The encoded protein is CASSLPGLAPNEQFF.